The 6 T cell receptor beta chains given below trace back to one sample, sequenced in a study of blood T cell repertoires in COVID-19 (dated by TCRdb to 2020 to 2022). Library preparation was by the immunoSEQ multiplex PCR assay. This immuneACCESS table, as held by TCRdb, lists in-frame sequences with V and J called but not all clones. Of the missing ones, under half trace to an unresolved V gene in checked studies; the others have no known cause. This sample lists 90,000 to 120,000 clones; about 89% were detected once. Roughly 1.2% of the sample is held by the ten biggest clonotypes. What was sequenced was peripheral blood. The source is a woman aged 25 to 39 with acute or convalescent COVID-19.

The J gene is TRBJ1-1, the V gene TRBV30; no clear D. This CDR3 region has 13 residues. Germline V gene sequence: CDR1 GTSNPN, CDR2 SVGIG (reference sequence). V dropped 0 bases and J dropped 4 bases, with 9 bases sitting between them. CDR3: CAWSVMSGTEAFF. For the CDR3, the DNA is TGTGCCTGGAGTGTAATGAGCGGCACTGAAGCTTTCTTT.

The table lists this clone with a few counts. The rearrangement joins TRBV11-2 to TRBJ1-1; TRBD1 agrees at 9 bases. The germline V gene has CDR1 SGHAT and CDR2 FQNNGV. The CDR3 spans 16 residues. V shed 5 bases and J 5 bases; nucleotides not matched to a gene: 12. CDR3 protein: CASSLKAQGAGTEAFF. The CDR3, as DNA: TGTGCCAGCAGCCTGAAGGCACAGGGGGCCGGGACTGAAGCTTTCTTT.

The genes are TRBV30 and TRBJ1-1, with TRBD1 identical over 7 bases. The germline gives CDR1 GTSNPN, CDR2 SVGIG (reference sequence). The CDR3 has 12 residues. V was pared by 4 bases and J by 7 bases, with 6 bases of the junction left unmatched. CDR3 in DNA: TGTGCCTGGAAGGGGGCGTTCGGTGAAGCTTTCTTT. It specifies CAWKGAFGEAFF.

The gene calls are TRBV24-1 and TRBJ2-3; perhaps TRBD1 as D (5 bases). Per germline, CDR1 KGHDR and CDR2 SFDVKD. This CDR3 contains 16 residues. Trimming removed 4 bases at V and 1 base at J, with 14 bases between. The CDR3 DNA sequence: TGTGCCACCAGTGACGACAGAATATCCGGCACAGATACGCAGTATTTT. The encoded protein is CATSDDRISGTDTQYF.

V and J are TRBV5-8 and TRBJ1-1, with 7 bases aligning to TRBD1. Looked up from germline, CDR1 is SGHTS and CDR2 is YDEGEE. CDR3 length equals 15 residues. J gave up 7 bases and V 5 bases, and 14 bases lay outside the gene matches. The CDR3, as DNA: TGTGCCAGCAGGCTTAGGACAGGTGCCGGGTTTGAAGCTTTCTTT. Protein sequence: CASRLRTGAGFEAFF. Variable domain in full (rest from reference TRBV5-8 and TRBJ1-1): EAGVTQSPTHLIKTRGQQATLRCSPISGHTSVYWYQQALGLGLQFLLWYDEGEERNRGNFPPRFSGRQFPNYSSELNVNALELEDSALYLCASRLRTGAGFEAFFGQGTRLTVV.

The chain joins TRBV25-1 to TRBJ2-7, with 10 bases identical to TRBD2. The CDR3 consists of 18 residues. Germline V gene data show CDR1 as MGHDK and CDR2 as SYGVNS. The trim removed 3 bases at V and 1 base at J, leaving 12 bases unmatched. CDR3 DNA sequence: TGTGCCAGCAGTGACAAACACGCCGGGACTAGCGAGTCCTACGAGCAGTACTTC. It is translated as CASSDKHAGTSESYEQYF.